This TCR beta chain derives from a study of OX40 agonist ivuxolimab in advanced cancers. Profiling relied on immunoSEQ multiplex PCR, and the TCRdb table lists in-frame clones only, not all of them. The sample includes about 64,000 clones, 80% to 90% seen only once; the top ten take roughly an eighth. The CDR3 is 14 residues long. Germline loops: CDR1 SGHNT, CDR2 YYREEE (reference sequence). Trimming pared 3 bases from V and 5 bases from J, leaving 14 bases between. The chain carries TRBV5-4 and TRBJ2-5, with D unclear. This TCR came from an adult with an advanced solid tumor such as melanoma, head and neck, liver or kidney cancer. The sample was CD4+ or CD8+ T cells sorted from blood, taken in a trial of the OX40 agonist ivuxolimab. CDR3 coding DNA: TGTGCCAGCAGCTGGTGGTCGGCCGTTGAGACCCAGTACTTC. Translation gives CASSWWSAVETQYF.